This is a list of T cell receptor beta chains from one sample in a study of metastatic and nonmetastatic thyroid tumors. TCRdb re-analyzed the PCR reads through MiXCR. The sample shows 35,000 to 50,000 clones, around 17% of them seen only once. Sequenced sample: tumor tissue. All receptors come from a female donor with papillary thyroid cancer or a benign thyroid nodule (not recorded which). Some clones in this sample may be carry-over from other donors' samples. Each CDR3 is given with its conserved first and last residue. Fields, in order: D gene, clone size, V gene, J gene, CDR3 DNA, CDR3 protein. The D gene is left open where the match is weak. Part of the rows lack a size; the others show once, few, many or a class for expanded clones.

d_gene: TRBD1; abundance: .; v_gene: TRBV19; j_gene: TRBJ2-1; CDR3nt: TGTGCCAGTAGTATAGGTCCAGGGGGCTTCTACAATGAGCAGTTCTTC; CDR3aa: CASSIGPGGFYNEQFF
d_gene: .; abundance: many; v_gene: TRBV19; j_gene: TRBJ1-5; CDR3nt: TGTGCCAGTAATGGCAGGGCGGCTTTTAGCAATCAGCCCCAGCATTTT; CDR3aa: CASNGRAAFSNQPQHF
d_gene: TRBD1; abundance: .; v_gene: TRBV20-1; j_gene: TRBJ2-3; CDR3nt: TGCAGTGCTAGAGATCTGTGGACAGGGGCCACAGATACGCAGTATTTT; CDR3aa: CSARDLWTGATDTQYF
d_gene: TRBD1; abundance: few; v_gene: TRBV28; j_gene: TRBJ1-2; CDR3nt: TGTGCCAGCAGTGGAACAGGGGACTATGGCTACACCTTC; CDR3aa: CASSGTGDYGYTF
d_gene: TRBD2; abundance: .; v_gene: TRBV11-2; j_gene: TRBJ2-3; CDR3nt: TGTGCCAGCAGACTTCGAGGTATCGATCTAGCGGGAACAGATACGCAGTATTTT; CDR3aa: CASRLRGIDLAGTDTQYF
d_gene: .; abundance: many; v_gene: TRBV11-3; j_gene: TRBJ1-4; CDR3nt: TGTGCCAGCAGCTTACGGGGACCTGAAAAACTGTTTTTT; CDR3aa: CASSLRGPEKLFF
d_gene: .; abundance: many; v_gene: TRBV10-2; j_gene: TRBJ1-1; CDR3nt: TGCGCCAGCAGTGAGACGAACCAGGGGATTGAAGCTTTCTTT; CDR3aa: CASSETNQGIEAFF
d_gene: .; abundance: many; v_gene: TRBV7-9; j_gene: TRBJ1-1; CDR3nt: TGTGCCAGCAGCTACATCCAGAACACTGAAGCTTTCTTT; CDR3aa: CASSYIQNTEAFF
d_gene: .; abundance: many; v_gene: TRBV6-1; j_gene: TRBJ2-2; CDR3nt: TGTGCCAGCAGTCGGGAGCAGGTTTACACCGGGGAGCTGTTTTTT; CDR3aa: CASSREQVYTGELFF
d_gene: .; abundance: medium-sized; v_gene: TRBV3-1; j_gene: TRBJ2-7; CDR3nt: TGTGCCAGCAGCCAAGCTAGCGCCAACTTCTACGAGCAGTACTTC; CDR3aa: CASSQASANFYEQYF
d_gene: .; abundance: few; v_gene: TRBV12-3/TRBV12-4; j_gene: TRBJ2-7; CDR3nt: TGTGCCAGCAGTTTAGGGGGGGCTCCCTACGAGCAGTACTTC; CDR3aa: CASSLGGAPYEQYF
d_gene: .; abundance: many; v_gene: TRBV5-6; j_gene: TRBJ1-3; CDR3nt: TGTGCCAGCAGCTTTACGGGGGGAGACACCATATATTTT; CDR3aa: CASSFTGGDTIYF
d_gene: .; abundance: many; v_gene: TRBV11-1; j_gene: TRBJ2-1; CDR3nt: TGTGCCAGCAGCTCGGGGACTCCCTACCATGAGCAGTTCTTC; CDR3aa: CASSSGTPYHEQFF
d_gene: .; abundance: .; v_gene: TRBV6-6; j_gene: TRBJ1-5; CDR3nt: TGTGCCAGCAGTTATTCAGGTCCGAGCAATCAGCCCCAGCATTTT; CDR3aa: CASSYSGPSNQPQHF
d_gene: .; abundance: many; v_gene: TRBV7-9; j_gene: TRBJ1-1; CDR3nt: TGTGCCAGCAGCTTTCCCGGGAACACTGAAGCTTTCTTT; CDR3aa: CASSFPGNTEAFF
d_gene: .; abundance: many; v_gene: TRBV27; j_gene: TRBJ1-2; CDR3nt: TGTGCCAGCAGTCCAAAGACCGAATCCAGCTATGGCTACACCTTC; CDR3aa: CASSPKTESSYGYTF
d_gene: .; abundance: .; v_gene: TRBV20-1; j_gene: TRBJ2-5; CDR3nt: TGCAGCGCTAGAGGAGACATTACGCAAGAGACCCAGCACTTC; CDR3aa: CSARGDITQETQHF
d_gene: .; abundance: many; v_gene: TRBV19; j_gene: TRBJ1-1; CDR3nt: TGTGCCAGTATCCCGGGACCCCACACTGAAGCTTTCTTT; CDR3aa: CASIPGPHTEAFF
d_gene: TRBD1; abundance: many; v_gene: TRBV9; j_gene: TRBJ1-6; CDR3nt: TGTGCCAGCAGCGCCGGGACAGACTTTAATTCACCCCTCCACTTT; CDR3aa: CASSAGTDFNSPLHF
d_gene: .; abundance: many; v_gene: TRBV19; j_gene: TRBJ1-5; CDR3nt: TGTGCCAGTAGTATCAGGTCAGGGAACCTTCAGCCCCAGCATTTT; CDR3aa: CASSIRSGNLQPQHF
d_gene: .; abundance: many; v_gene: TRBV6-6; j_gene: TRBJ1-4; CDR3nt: TGTGCCAGCAGTTACTCGAGTAAGGGGATGGATGAAAAACTGTTTTTT; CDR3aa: CASSYSSKGMDEKLFF
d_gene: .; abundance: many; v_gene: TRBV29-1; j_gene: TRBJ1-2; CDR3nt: TGCAGCGTTGAAGATGTCGAGCTCCGCTACACCTTC; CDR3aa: CSVEDVELRYTF
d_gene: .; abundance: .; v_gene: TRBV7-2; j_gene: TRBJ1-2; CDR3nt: TGTGCCAGCAGCTTAGTGAGCCTCCCCTATGGCTACACCTTC; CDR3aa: CASSLVSLPYGYTF
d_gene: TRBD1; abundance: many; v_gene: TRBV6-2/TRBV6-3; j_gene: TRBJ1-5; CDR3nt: TGTGCCAGCAGTTATCGAGGCAGGGGGCTGAAAGGCCCCAGGCAGCCCCAGCATTTT; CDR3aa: CASSYRGRGLKGPRQPQHF
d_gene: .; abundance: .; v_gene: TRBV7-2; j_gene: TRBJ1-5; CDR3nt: TGTGCCAGCAGCTTGGGCAGGGGCGTTCAGCCCCAGCATTTT; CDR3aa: CASSLGRGVQPQHF
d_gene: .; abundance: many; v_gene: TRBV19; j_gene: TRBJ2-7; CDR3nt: TGTGCCAGTTCAGGGGCTTACGAGCAGTACTTC; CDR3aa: CASSGAYEQYF
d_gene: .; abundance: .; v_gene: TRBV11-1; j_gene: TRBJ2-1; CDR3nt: TGTGTCAGCAGCTTAAATTCATTAGTCGGCAATGAGCAGTTCTTC; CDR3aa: CVSSLNSLVGNEQFF
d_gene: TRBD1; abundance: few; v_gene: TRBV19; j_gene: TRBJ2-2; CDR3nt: TGTGCCAGTGCTATCTCGCAGGGGGCCACCGGGGAGCTGTTTTTT; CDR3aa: CASAISQGATGELFF
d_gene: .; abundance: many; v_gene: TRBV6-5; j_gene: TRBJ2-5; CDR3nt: TGTGCCAGCAGTTACTCTGGGCTTGGGACCCAGTACTTC; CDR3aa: CASSYSGLGTQYF
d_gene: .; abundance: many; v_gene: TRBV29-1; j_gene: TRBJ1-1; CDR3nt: TGCAGCGTTGAAGCCGAAAGGACTGAAGCTTTCTTT; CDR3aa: CSVEAERTEAFF
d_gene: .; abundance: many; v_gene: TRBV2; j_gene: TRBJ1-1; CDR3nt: TGTGCCAGCACCTTTGGGGAGGGCGGGACTGAAGCTTTCTTT; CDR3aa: CASTFGEGGTEAFF
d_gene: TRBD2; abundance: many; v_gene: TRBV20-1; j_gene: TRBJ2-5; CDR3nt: TGCAGTGCTAGCCGTCGGCTAGCGGGAGGAGAGACCCAGTACTTC; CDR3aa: CSASRRLAGGETQYF
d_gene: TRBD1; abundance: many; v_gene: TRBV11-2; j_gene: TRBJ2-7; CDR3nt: TGTGCCAGCAGCGTATCGACAGGGGCATACGAGCAGTACTTC; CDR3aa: CASSVSTGAYEQYF
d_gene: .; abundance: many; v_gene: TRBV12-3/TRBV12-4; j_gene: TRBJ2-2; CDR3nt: TGTGCCAGCAGCACTAGGGGCACCGGGGAGCTGTTTTTT; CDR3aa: CASSTRGTGELFF
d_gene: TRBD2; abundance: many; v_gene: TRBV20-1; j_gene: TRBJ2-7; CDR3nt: TGCAGTGCTAGAGCCCGGGCGGCTAGCGGGAGGTACGAGCAGTACTTC; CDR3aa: CSARARAASGRYEQYF
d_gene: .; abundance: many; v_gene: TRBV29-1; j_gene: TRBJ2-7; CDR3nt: TGCAGCGTAAAACCGAACCCCAGGGAGCAGTACTTC; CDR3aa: CSVKPNPREQYF
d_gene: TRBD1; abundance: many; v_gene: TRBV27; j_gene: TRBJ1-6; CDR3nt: TGTGCCAGCAAACCGGGACAGGGGTTGCATTCACCCCTCCACTTT; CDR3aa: CASKPGQGLHSPLHF
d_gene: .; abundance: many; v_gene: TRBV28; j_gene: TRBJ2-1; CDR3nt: TGTGCCAGCAGTTCGGCAGGGGCGAAACTGAACAATGAGCAGTTCTTC; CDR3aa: CASSSAGAKLNNEQFF
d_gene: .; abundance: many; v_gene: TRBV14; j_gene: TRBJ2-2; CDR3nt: TGTGCCAGCAGCCAAGGACTCGTTCTGGGGGCCCTTAACACCGGGGAGCTGTTTTTT; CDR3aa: CASSQGLVLGALNTGELFF
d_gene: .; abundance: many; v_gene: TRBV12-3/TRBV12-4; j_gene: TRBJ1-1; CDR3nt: TGTGCCAGCAGTTCCACAGGGCGGAACACTGAAGCTTTCTTT; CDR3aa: CASSSTGRNTEAFF
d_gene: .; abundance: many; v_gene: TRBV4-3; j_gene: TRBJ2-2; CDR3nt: TGCGCCAGCAGCCAAGTAGGCCAACGCACCGGGGAGCTGTTTTTT; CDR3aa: CASSQVGQRTGELFF
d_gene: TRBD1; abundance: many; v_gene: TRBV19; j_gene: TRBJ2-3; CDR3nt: TGTGCCAGTAGTATCGGACAGGGAAGCACAGATACGCAGTATTTT; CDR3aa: CASSIGQGSTDTQYF
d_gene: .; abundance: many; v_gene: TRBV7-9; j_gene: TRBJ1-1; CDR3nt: TGTGCCAGCAGTCCCGGCACTGAAGCTTTCTTT; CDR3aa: CASSPGTEAFF
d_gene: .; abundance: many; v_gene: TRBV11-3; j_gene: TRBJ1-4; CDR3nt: TGTGCCAGCAGCTTAAGAGGGGAAAAACTGTTTTTT; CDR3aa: CASSLRGEKLFF
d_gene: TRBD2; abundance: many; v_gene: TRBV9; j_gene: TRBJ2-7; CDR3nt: TGTGCCAGCAGCGCCTTAGCGGGGCCTACCTACGAGCAGTACTTC; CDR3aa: CASSALAGPTYEQYF
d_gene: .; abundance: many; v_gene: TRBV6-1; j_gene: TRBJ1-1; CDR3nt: TGTGCCAGCAGGCCCCAGGTGAACACTGAAGCTTTCTTT; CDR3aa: CASRPQVNTEAFF
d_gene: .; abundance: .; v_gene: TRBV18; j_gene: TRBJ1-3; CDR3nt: TGTGCCAGCTCACCGGGGGTTTCTGGTCTTGGAAACACCATATATTTT; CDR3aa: CASSPGVSGLGNTIYF
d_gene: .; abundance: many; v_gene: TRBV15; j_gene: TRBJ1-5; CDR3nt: TGTGCCACCAGCAGAGACCTCCAAACAGATCAGCCCCAGCATTTT; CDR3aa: CATSRDLQTDQPQHF
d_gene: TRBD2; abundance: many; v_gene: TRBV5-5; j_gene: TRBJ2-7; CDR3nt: TGTGCCAGCAGCTTTAGCGGGAGAAACTCCTACGAGCAGTACTTC; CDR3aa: CASSFSGRNSYEQYF
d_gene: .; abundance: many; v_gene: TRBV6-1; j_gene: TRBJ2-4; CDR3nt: TGTGCCAGCAAGCGTTCCACGGGCCGGGGGATAAACATTCAGTACTTC; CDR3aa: CASKRSTGRGINIQYF
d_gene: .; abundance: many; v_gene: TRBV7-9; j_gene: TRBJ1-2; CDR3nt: TGTGCCAGCAGCTTAGTTGAGGGAATCAGTCATTTCTATGGCTACACCTTC; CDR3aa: CASSLVEGISHFYGYTF
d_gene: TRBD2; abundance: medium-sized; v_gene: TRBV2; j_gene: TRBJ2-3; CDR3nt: TGTGCCAGCAGTCGGCTAGCGGGAGGCTTGACAGATACGCAGTATTTT; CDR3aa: CASSRLAGGLTDTQYF
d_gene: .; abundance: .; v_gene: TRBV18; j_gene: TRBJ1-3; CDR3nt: TGTGCCAGCTCACCGGGAAACTCTGGAAACACCATATATTTT; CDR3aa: CASSPGNSGNTIYF
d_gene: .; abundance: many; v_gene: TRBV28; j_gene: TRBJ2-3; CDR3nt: TGTGCCAGCAGTCGCAGGGTCGTGGATACGCAGTATTTT; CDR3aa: CASSRRVVDTQYF